These T cell receptor beta chains were read from a single sample in a study of patients and donors after allogeneic stem cell transplantation. TCRdb itself ran the RT-PCR reads through MiXCR, one entry per CDR3 protein. The sample comprises about a million distinct CDR3 sequences, approximately 19% of which are singletons, and under 6.5% rests with the top ten. Sequencing used blood, either unsorted or a sorted T cell fraction (not recorded which). Source of these receptors: a human donor who was either an allogeneic HSCT recipient or a stem cell or donor lymphocyte infusion donor (not recorded which). It is not recorded whose cells these are; they may come from a transplant donor. CDR3s include the opening cysteine and the closing phenylalanine or tryptophan. Fields, in order: D gene, V gene, clone size, J gene, CDR3 length, CDR3 DNA, CDR3 protein. The D gene is left open where the match is weak. Clone size is stated in some rows and not others, as once, few, many or a class when expanded.

D: NA; V: TRBV5-1; size: NA; J: TRBJ1-2; length: 14; DNA: TGCGCCAGCAGCTTGACCAGGGTCAACTATGGCTACACCTTC; CDR3: CASSLTRVNYGYTF
D: NA; V: TRBV9; size: NA; J: TRBJ2-3; length: 12; DNA: TGTGCCAGCAGCGTAGAGTTGGGAGGGCAGTATTTT; CDR3: CASSVELGGQYF
D: TRBD1; V: TRBV7-3; size: NA; J: TRBJ1-4; length: 17; DNA: TGTGCCAGCAGCCCTGCGACAGGGACGGTTTCTAATGAAAAACTGTTTTTT; CDR3: CASSPATGTVSNEKLFF
D: NA; V: TRBV4-1; size: NA; J: TRBJ1-5; length: 15; DNA: TGCGCCAGCAGCCAAGTGCGGGACGGTAATCAGCCCCAGCATTTT; CDR3: CASSQVRDGNQPQHF
D: NA; V: TRBV6-6; size: NA; J: TRBJ1-1; length: 12; DNA: TGTGCCAGCAGTTGGTCAGGTTCTGAAGCTTTCTTT; CDR3: CASSWSGSEAFF
D: NA; V: TRBV11-2; size: few; J: TRBJ2-4; length: 15; DNA: TGTGCCAGCAGCTTGGACGGATTAATGAAAAACATTCAGTACTTC; CDR3: CASSLDGLMKNIQYF
D: TRBD1; V: TRBV12-3/TRBV12-4; size: many; J: TRBJ1-2; length: 13; DNA: TGTGCCAGCAGCTCCCGGACAGGATGGGGCTACACCTTC; CDR3: CASSSRTGWGYTF
D: NA; V: TRBV4-3; size: NA; J: TRBJ1-6; length: 15; DNA: TGCGCCAGCAGCCAAGAGGGCAGGGGTAATTCACCCCTCCACTTT; CDR3: CASSQEGRGNSPLHF
D: NA; V: TRBV6-6; size: NA; J: TRBJ2-3; length: 11; DNA: TGTGCCAGTGGGCAGGGGGATACGCAGTATTTT; CDR3: CASGQGDTQYF
D: NA; V: TRBV7-2; size: NA; J: TRBJ2-3; length: 13; DNA: TGTGCCAGCAGCGGGGGGTTCACAGATACGCAGTATTTT; CDR3: CASSGGFTDTQYF
D: NA; V: TRBV4-1; size: few; J: TRBJ2-1; length: 16; DNA: TGCGCCAGCAGCCAAGCGGGCTCAACCGCACAATGGGAGCAGTTCTTC; CDR3: CASSQAGSTAQWEQFF
D: TRBD2; V: TRBV28; size: NA; J: TRBJ2-1; length: 15; DNA: TGTGCCAGCAGTTTGTTAGCGGGAGGGGGGGATGAGCAGTTCTTC; CDR3: CASSLLAGGGDEQFF
D: NA; V: TRBV20-1; size: few; J: TRBJ2-1; length: 13; DNA: TGCAGTGCCTGTGACTCAAGTTCCAATGAGCAGTTCTTC; CDR3: CSACDSSSNEQFF
D: TRBD1; V: TRBV19; size: NA; J: TRBJ1-6; length: 15; DNA: TGTGCCAGCCGATCAGGGACAGGAGAGAATTCACCCCTCCACTTT; CDR3: CASRSGTGENSPLHF
D: NA; V: TRBV7-8; size: NA; J: TRBJ1-5; length: 14; DNA: TGTGCCAGCAGCTTAGGCCCAGGGCGACAGCCCCAGCATTTT; CDR3: CASSLGPGRQPQHF
D: NA; V: TRBV6-1; size: few; J: TRBJ2-1; length: 14; DNA: TGTGCCAGCAACACCGGGACCGGCGGCAATGAGCAGTTCTTC; CDR3: CASNTGTGGNEQFF
D: NA; V: TRBV18; size: NA; J: TRBJ2-3; length: 13; DNA: TGTGCCAGCTCACCAGTAGGCACAGATACGCAGTATTTT; CDR3: CASSPVGTDTQYF
D: NA; V: TRBV10-3; size: few; J: TRBJ1-5; length: 15; DNA: TGTGCCATCAGTGAGAGTACGGGGACCCCAGGGCCCCAGCATTTT; CDR3: CAISESTGTPGPQHF
D: NA; V: TRBV6-2/TRBV6-3; size: few; J: TRBJ2-1; length: 12; DNA: TGTGCCAGCACCCTCCGGGGGCATGAGCAGTTCTTC; CDR3: CASTLRGHEQFF
D: TRBD1; V: TRBV10-3; size: NA; J: TRBJ1-3; length: 19; DNA: TGTGCCATCAGCGATTCGACATACAGGGGCCTCCTCTCTGGAAACACCATATATTTT; CDR3: CAISDSTYRGLLSGNTIYF
D: NA; V: TRBV5-1; size: few; J: TRBJ2-1; length: 15; DNA: TGCGCCAGCAGCTTGGGGCAGGGGATTACCAATGAGCAGTTCTTC; CDR3: CASSLGQGITNEQFF
D: NA; V: TRBV6-1; size: NA; J: TRBJ2-2; length: 13; DNA: TGTGCCAGCAGACTGACGAACACCGGGGAGCTGTTTTTT; CDR3: CASRLTNTGELFF
D: NA; V: TRBV10-3; size: few; J: TRBJ2-3; length: 18; DNA: TGTGCCATCAGTGAGTCGAGGCTCGCGGATACTAGCACAGATACGCAGTATTTT; CDR3: CAISESRLADTSTDTQYF
D: TRBD2; V: TRBV20-1; size: few; J: TRBJ2-3; length: 15; DNA: TGCAGTGCTAGTGCACTAGCGGCTAGCACAGATACGCAGTATTTT; CDR3: CSASALAASTDTQYF
D: TRBD1; V: TRBV20-1; size: many; J: TRBJ1-6; length: 14; DNA: TGCAGTGCTAGACCCGGACAGGGTAATTCACCCCTCCACTTT; CDR3: CSARPGQGNSPLHF
D: NA; V: TRBV5-1; size: once; J: TRBJ2-3; length: 16; DNA: TGCGCCAGCAAAAGGGGAGCCGGGACCGGGACAGATACGCAGTATTTT; CDR3: CASKRGAGTGTDTQYF
D: NA; V: TRBV4-3; size: NA; J: TRBJ2-5; length: 13; DNA: TGCGCCAGCAGCCAAGATAGGTTGGGGACCCAGTACTTC; CDR3: CASSQDRLGTQYF
D: TRBD1; V: TRBV12-3/TRBV12-4; size: many; J: TRBJ2-2; length: 15; DNA: TGTGCCAGCAGTAAAGACAGGGGAAACACCGGGGAGCTGTTTTTT; CDR3: CASSKDRGNTGELFF
D: TRBD1; V: TRBV7-8; size: NA; J: TRBJ2-5; length: 15; DNA: TGTGCCAGCAGCTTCGACAGGGGGAACCAAGAGACCCAGTACTTC; CDR3: CASSFDRGNQETQYF
D: TRBD2; V: TRBV15; size: NA; J: TRBJ2-3; length: 17; DNA: TGTGCCACCAGCAGAGGGCCGACTAGCGGGAGGACAGATACGCAGTATTTT; CDR3: CATSRGPTSGRTDTQYF
D: NA; V: TRBV12-3/TRBV12-4; size: many; J: TRBJ2-6; length: 15; DNA: TGTGCCAGCAGTGCAGGGGTAACTGGGGCCAACGTCCTGACTTTC; CDR3: CASSAGVTGANVLTF
D: NA; V: TRBV4-2; size: few; J: TRBJ2-7; length: 15; DNA: TGTGCCAGCAGCCAAGATAAGGGCAACGGGGACGAGCAGTACTTC; CDR3: CASSQDKGNGDEQYF
D: NA; V: TRBV29-1; size: NA; J: TRBJ1-1; length: 15; DNA: TGCAGCGTGGAAACCAGGAGGGGAATGAACACTGAAGCTTTCTTT; CDR3: CSVETRRGMNTEAFF
D: NA; V: TRBV7-2; size: few; J: TRBJ1-1; length: 15; DNA: TGTGCCAGCACCCTCCTCAGCAGGGAGGGCGCTGAAGCTTTCTTT; CDR3: CASTLLSREGAEAFF
D: NA; V: TRBV9; size: few; J: TRBJ1-1; length: 15; DNA: TGTGCCAGCAGCGGCCGGGACAACATGAACACTGAAGCTTTCTTT; CDR3: CASSGRDNMNTEAFF
D: NA; V: TRBV28; size: NA; J: TRBJ1-2; length: 13; DNA: TGTGCCAGCTCCACTCTCGGGCAGCGTGGCTACACCTTC; CDR3: CASSTLGQRGYTF
D: TRBD2; V: TRBV7-9; size: many; J: TRBJ2-7; length: 17; DNA: TGTGCCAGCAGCGAGACTAGCGGGAGGCCCACAAGCTACGAGCAGTACTTC; CDR3: CASSETSGRPTSYEQYF
D: TRBD1; V: TRBV12-3/TRBV12-4; size: few; J: TRBJ1-2; length: 15; DNA: TGTGCCAGCAGTTTATGGGGGGGGACAGGGGATGGCTACACCTTC; CDR3: CASSLWGGTGDGYTF
D: NA; V: TRBV27; size: NA; J: TRBJ1-6; length: 14; DNA: TGTGCCAGCAGTTTTGAGGGACAAAGTTCACCCCTCCACTTT; CDR3: CASSFEGQSSPLHF
D: TRBD1; V: TRBV6-1; size: NA; J: TRBJ1-5; length: 16; DNA: TGTGCCAGCAGTCAATTTGGACAGGGGGCAAGTCAGCCCCAGCATTTT; CDR3: CASSQFGQGASQPQHF
D: TRBD1; V: TRBV3-1; size: NA; J: TRBJ1-2; length: 16; DNA: TGTGCCAGCAGCCGGACGGACAGGGGGACGTACTATGGCTACACCTTC; CDR3: CASSRTDRGTYYGYTF
D: NA; V: TRBV28; size: NA; J: TRBJ1-6; length: 15; DNA: TGTGCCAGCAGTCCCGGGGGGACCGTCAGGTCACCCCTCCACTTT; CDR3: CASSPGGTVRSPLHF
D: NA; V: TRBV12-3/TRBV12-4; size: few; J: TRBJ1-6; length: 13; DNA: TGTGCCAGCAGTGGGGCCGGGGGATCACCCCTCCACTTT; CDR3: CASSGAGGSPLHF
D: NA; V: TRBV20-1; size: NA; J: TRBJ2-3; length: 12; DNA: TGCAGTGCTGGGTGGGGCACAGATACGCAGTATTTT; CDR3: CSAGWGTDTQYF
D: TRBD1; V: TRBV9; size: many; J: TRBJ1-2; length: 13; DNA: TGTGCCAGCAGTGTGACAGGGGACTATGGCTACACCTTC; CDR3: CASSVTGDYGYTF
D: TRBD1; V: TRBV20-1; size: NA; J: TRBJ2-7; length: 12; DNA: TGCAGTGTTTCCGGGACAGGGGTCGAGCAGTACTTC; CDR3: CSVSGTGVEQYF
D: NA; V: TRBV7-2; size: few; J: TRBJ2-5; length: 16; DNA: TGTGCCAGCAGCTTAGTGAGGGGAAGGAGCCAAGAGACCCAGTACTTC; CDR3: CASSLVRGRSQETQYF
D: NA; V: TRBV6-1; size: NA; J: TRBJ2-1; length: 14; DNA: TGTGCCAGCAGGGATCCCTTGCGTGGTAATGAGCAGTTCTTC; CDR3: CASRDPLRGNEQFF
D: NA; V: TRBV9; size: NA; J: TRBJ2-5; length: 16; DNA: TGTGCCAGCAGCGTAGGGAGACTGGCGGGACAAGAGACCCAGTACTTC; CDR3: CASSVGRLAGQETQYF
D: TRBD1; V: TRBV20-1; size: NA; J: TRBJ2-5; length: 13; DNA: TGCAGTGCTTTGGGACAGCCGCAAGAGACCCAGTACTTC; CDR3: CSALGQPQETQYF
D: NA; V: TRBV18; size: NA; J: TRBJ1-3; length: 16; DNA: TGTGCCAGCTCACCGATATCTGGGACGGGAAGAAACACCATATATTTT; CDR3: CASSPISGTGRNTIYF
D: NA; V: TRBV7-6; size: NA; J: TRBJ1-3; length: 13; DNA: TGTGCCTGCCGGGAGTACTCTGGAAACACCATATATTTT; CDR3: CACREYSGNTIYF
D: NA; V: TRBV2; size: NA; J: TRBJ2-7; length: 12; DNA: TGTGCCAGCAGTGTTAGTTTTTACGAGCAGTACTTC; CDR3: CASSVSFYEQYF
D: NA; V: TRBV7-9; size: NA; J: TRBJ2-7; length: 14; DNA: TGTGCCAGCAGCCCTAGGGACACTATCTACGAGCAGTACTTC; CDR3: CASSPRDTIYEQYF
D: NA; V: TRBV15; size: NA; J: TRBJ2-3; length: 15; DNA: TGTGCCACACGGACACTTACGGAAGTGCCAGATACGCAGTATTTT; CDR3: CATRTLTEVPDTQYF
D: NA; V: TRBV29-1; size: few; J: TRBJ2-6; length: 14; DNA: TGCAGCGTTAGTGGGGAGTTCGGGGCCAACGTCCTGACTTTC; CDR3: CSVSGEFGANVLTF
D: TRBD2; V: TRBV15; size: NA; J: TRBJ2-3; length: 17; DNA: TGTGCCACCAGCAGAGGGGGAGATAGCGGGGGGGCAGATACGCAGTATTTT; CDR3: CATSRGGDSGGADTQYF